The 6 T cell receptor beta chains listed next were all sequenced from one sample in a study of blood T cell repertoires in COVID-19. Only in-frame clones appear in the TCRdb table, and some are missing; sequencing was by immunoSEQ multiplex PCR. Of about 46,000 clones in the sample, about 89% were seen once. The sequencing input was peripheral blood. Receptor source: a man aged 60-69 years with active or convalescent COVID-19.

This chain connects TRBV2 to TRBJ1-6; no reliable D call. Germline assignment: CDR1 SNHLY and CDR2 FYNNEI. There are 14 residues in the CDR3. Trimming shortened V by 7 bases and J by 6 bases, and 13 bases separated the two germline ends. The CDR3 loop reads CASIPGFVNSPLHF. Here the CDR3 DNA reads TGTGCCAGCATTCCGGGGTTCGTTAATTCACCCCTCCACTTT.

The V gene is TRBV2, the J gene TRBJ2-3, with 7 positions matching TRBD2. The germline gives CDR1 SNHLY, CDR2 FYNNEI. The CDR3 extends over 15 amino acids. The V segment lost 6 bases and the J segment 1 base; nucleotides outside the gene matches: 7. The CDR3 spells CASRRGGGGTDTQYF. The DNA for the CDR3 is TGTGCCAGCAGGCGTGGCGGGGGTGGCACAGATACGCAGTATTTT.

The chain recombines TRBV5-4 with TRBJ2-5; D may be TRBD2 (5 bases). Trimming took off 0 bases at V and 1 base at J, with 7 bases between the two ends. This CDR3 contains 14 residues. Germline CDR1 reads SGHNT; CDR2 reads YYREEE (reference sequence). CDR3: CASSLAGSQETQYF. The CDR3 nucleotides read TGTGCCAGCAGCTTGGCGGGATCCCAAGAGACCCAGTACTTC.

This chain connects TRBV2 to TRBJ1-2; 7 bases align to TRBD1. This CDR3 is 13 amino acids long. Trimming at V came to 8 bases and at J to 3 bases, leaving 6 bases not matched to a gene. CDR1 SNHLY and CDR2 FYNNEI come from the germline V gene. CDR3 amino acids: CASGPGGYYGYTF. The CDR3 nucleotides are TGTGCCAGCGGCCCAGGGGGATACTATGGCTACACCTTC.

The chain is built from TRBV30 and TRBJ2-1, with D tentatively TRBD2 (6 bases). The germline V gene has CDR1 GTSNPN and CDR2 SVGIG (reference sequence). The CDR3 spans 13 residues. Trimming stripped 3 bases from V and 3 bases from J, with 9 bases between. The CDR3 region is CAWRLASYNEQFF. The DNA for the CDR3 is TGTGCCTGGAGACTAGCTAGCTACAATGAGCAGTTCTTC.

This clone occurred once. The V call is TRBV28, the J call TRBJ1-5; TRBD1 agrees at 9 bases. The CDR3 is 15 amino acids. CDR1 is MDHEN, CDR2 SYDVKM, per germline. The ends lost 2 bases at V and 6 bases at J; junction bases unmatched: 5. The chain's CDR3 is CASSLTGGGGQPQHF. The DNA of the CDR3 is TGTGCCAGCAGTTTAACAGGGGGCGGGGGTCAGCCCCAGCATTTT.